This T cell receptor (beta chain) was found in a study of blood T cell repertoires in COVID-19. Study in general: From the United States, Italy and Spain came samples of acute and convalescent COVID-19. PBMCs, B-cell-depleted T cells, or T cells were the source of the cDNA or gDNA that made up the material.

As handled by the study authors: Reference gene primer amplification gave estimated nucleated cell counts. Profiling relied on immunoSEQ multiplex PCR, and the TCRdb table lists in-frame clones only, not all of them. V and J calls and clone size are those listed in that table; D and trimming were worked out from the DNA. The sample carries roughly 76,000 clones, 78% recorded once. The CDR3 consists of 14 residues. V lost 0 bases to trimming and J lost 1 base, with 6 bases between them. Germline loops: CDR1 SEHNR, CDR2 FQNEAQ (reference sequence). Source material: peripheral blood. This rearrangement joins TRBV7-9 to TRBJ1-1; D remains unclear. The origin of this receptor is a human donor in a cohort sampled during active COVID-19. The CDR3 protein is CASSLASENTEAFF. The CDR3 DNA reads TGTGCCAGCAGCTTAGCCAGTGAGAACACTGAAGCTTTCTTT.